These 26 T cell receptor beta chains came from one sample sequenced in a study of T cell repertoires in cytomegalovirus infection. TCRdb re-called the reads through MiXCR, storing one row per CDR3 protein. The sample carries 65,000 to 90,000 distinct CDR3 sequences, about 4% recorded once. The sequencing input was PBMCs. These receptors were taken from a human donor in good health (CMV status not recorded). Some clones in this sample may be carry-over from other donors' samples.

The sample holds many counts of this clonotype. This chain joins TRBV6-6 and TRBJ2-7, with 8 bases that match TRBD1. In germline, CDR1 is MNHNY, CDR2 SVGAGI (reference sequence). V shed 2 bases and J 5 bases; nucleotides not matched to a gene: 8. The CDR3 loop spans 15 amino acids. The CDR3 spells CASSYLRTGKNEQYF. The DNA for the CDR3 is TGTGCCAGCAGTTACCTCAGGACAGGGAAGAACGAGCAGTACTTC.

This clonotype was recorded at least ten times. The V call is TRBV6-2 or TRBV6-3, the J call TRBJ2-1, with TRBD2 matching over 11 bases. V was pared by 5 bases and J by 9 bases, with 6 bases of the junction left unmatched. CDR1 MNHEY and CDR2 SVGEGT come from the germline V gene. The CDR3 runs to 14 residues. DNA for the CDR3: TGTGCCAGCAGTACTAGCGGGGGTTTGGGTGAGCAGTTCTTC. Translation gives CASSTSGGLGEQFF.

This clonotype showed up many times. The chain carries TRBV2 and TRBJ2-2, with TRBD2 identical over 13 bases. Germline loops: CDR1 SNHLY, CDR2 FYNNEI. This CDR3 contains 19 residues. V shed 6 bases, J shed 0 bases, and the junction held 10 bases outside the gene matches. In DNA, the CDR3 is TGTGCCAGCAGGATGCCGGGACTAGCGGGGCCCTCGAACACCGGGGAGCTGTTTTTT. Translated, it gives CASRMPGLAGPSNTGELFF.

The table lists this clonotype with many counts. The chain combines TRBV7-2 with TRBJ1-2; 7 positions match TRBD1. Germline lookup yields CDR1 SGHTA and CDR2 FQGNSA. The CDR3 has 16 amino acids. J gave up 2 bases and V 0 bases, and 6 bases lay outside the gene matches. In DNA, the CDR3 is TGTGCCAGCAGCTTAGCCCAGACAGGGTTGAACTATGGCTACACCTTC. Amino acids: CASSLAQTGLNYGYTF.

This clonotype appeared many times. The chain is built from TRBV7-2 and TRBJ2-7, with no clear D. Germline CDR1 and CDR2: SGHTA and FQGNSA. This CDR3 is built from 13 residues. Trimming stripped 6 bases from V and 7 bases from J, with 16 bases between. The CDR3 sequence: CASSFTHPGEQYF. For the CDR3, the DNA is TGTGCCAGCAGTTTTACCCACCCCGGGGAGCAGTACTTC.

This clonotype was seen at least ten times. The chain employs TRBV29-1 and TRBJ2-5; D not resolved. CDR3 length equals 11 residues. The V end was cut by 3 bases, the J end by 4 bases, with 6 bases between. The germline CDR1 and CDR2 sequences are SQVTM and ANQGSEA. In DNA form, the CDR3 reads TGCAGCGTTGAGCCTCTAGAGACCCAGTACTTC. This gives the protein CSVEPLETQYF.

This clonotype was seen ten or more times. The chain has TRBV7-8 and TRBJ2-7; 8 bases align to TRBD2. The CDR3 has 15 residues. The junction had 8 bases not matched to a gene; V was cut back by 1 base and J by 6 bases. Germline CDR1 is SGHVS and CDR2 is FQNEAQ. CDR3 sequence (DNA): TGTGCCAGCAGCTTAGTCCCAGCGGGAGCATTCGAGCAGTACTTC. Translating gives CASSLVPAGAFEQYF.

The table lists this clonotype with many counts. The V call is TRBV7-2, the J call TRBJ2-1; D is uncertain. The CDR3 covers 15 residues. Trimming left V 1 base short and J 2 bases short, with 9 bases between. In germline, CDR1 is SGHTA, CDR2 FQGNSA. In DNA, the CDR3 is TGTGCCAGCAGCTTAGTCCATATCACCTACAATGAGCAGTTCTTC. This gives the protein CASSLVHITYNEQFF.

This clonotype was seen ten or more times. The rearrangement uses TRBV15 and TRBJ2-5; tentative D call: TRBD1 (5 bases). V lost 0 bases and J lost 5, with 10 bases in between. Germline assignment: CDR1 LNHNV and CDR2 YYDKDF (reference sequence). CDR3 length equals 14 residues. CDR3 loop: CATSRDLGLETQYF. In nucleotides, the CDR3 is TGTGCCACCAGCAGAGATCTGGGGCTGGAGACCCAGTACTTC.

This clonotype was recorded at least ten times. The chain uses TRBV7-2 and TRBJ2-7, with TRBD2 matching 11 bases. The germline V gene encodes CDR1 SGHTA and CDR2 FQGNSA. The CDR3 loop spans 15 amino acids. V lost 5 bases, J lost 2 bases, and 5 bases stayed unmatched. This CDR3 is CASSHGTSGAYEQYF. CDR3 coding DNA: TGTGCCAGCAGCCACGGGACTAGCGGTGCCTACGAGCAGTACTTC.

This clonotype was detected ten times or more. This sequence joins TRBV6-4 and TRBJ2-1; 7 bases are a match to TRBD2. V was clipped by 5 bases and J by 3 bases; unmatched bases: 1. Germline V gene lookup returns CDR1 MRHNA and CDR2 SNTAGT. This CDR3 contains 13 residues. CDR3 bases: TGTGCCAGCAGTAGCGGGATCTACAATGAGCAGTTCTTC. This sequence encodes CASSSGIYNEQFF.

The table lists this clonotype with many counts. The rearrangement joins TRBV20-1 to TRBJ2-1; 12 nucleotides line up with TRBD2. Germline V gives CDR1 DFQATT, CDR2 SNEGSKA (reference sequence). The CDR3 length is 14 residues. DNA of the CDR3: TGCCGACCGTTGGGGACTAGCGGGCGGTATGAGCAGTTCTTC. Its protein product is CRPLGTSGRYEQFF.

This clonotype has a count of ten or more. The V gene is TRBV7-9, the J gene TRBJ2-5; D is perhaps TRBD1 (5 bases). CDR3 length: 14 residues. V lost 5 bases and J lost 9, with 19 bases in between. The germline CDR1 and CDR2 sequences are SEHNR and FQNEAQ (reference sequence). The DNA for the CDR3 is TGTGCCAGCAGCCTCGACAGCGCCTCGATGGCCCAGTACTTC. It is translated as CASSLDSASMAQYF.

The sample holds many counts of this clonotype. The gene calls are TRBV7-2 and TRBJ1-1; D remains ambiguous. The CDR3 extends over 12 amino acids. Germline V CDR1 and CDR2: SGHTA, FQGNSA. The ends were cut back, 5 bases at V and 7 bases at J, with 11 bases in the middle. The CDR3 spells CASSPPTVEAFF. CDR3 sequence (DNA): TGTGCCAGCAGCCCCCCGACGGTTGAAGCTTTCTTT.

This clonotype has at least ten counts. V and J are TRBV12-3 or TRBV12-4 and TRBJ2-2; D remains ambiguous. Trimming took off 5 bases at V and 5 bases at J, with 15 bases between the two ends. This CDR3 is built from 15 residues. CDR3 sequence (DNA): TGTGCCAGCAGTCAAGGGATCGGCCTGACCGGGGAGCTGTTTTTT. Translation gives CASSQGIGLTGELFF.

This clonotype was counted many times. The rearrangement uses TRBV12-3 or TRBV12-4 and TRBJ2-5; no firm D call. This CDR3 spans 13 amino acids. Trimming pared 3 bases from V and 5 bases from J, leaving 10 bases between. CDR3 DNA sequence: TGTGCCAGCAGTTTCGGTGTTGGGGAGACCCAGTACTTC. This codes for CASSFGVGETQYF.

In this sample, this clonotype turned up many times. V usage is TRBV7-2 and J usage is TRBJ1-6, with 9 bases lining up with TRBD1. CDR1 is SGHTA, CDR2 FQGNSA, per germline. The CDR3 runs to 17 residues. With V trimmed by 1 base and J by 10 bases, 11 bases remained unmatched. CDR3 region: CASSLVARQGGYSPLHF. CDR3 coding DNA: TGTGCCAGCAGCTTAGTGGCCCGACAGGGGGGATACTCACCCCTCCACTTT.

This clonotype was observed at least ten times. This chain joins TRBV7-2 and TRBJ2-7, with D maybe TRBD1 (5 bases). The CDR3 is made up of 12 amino acids. V was shortened by 5 bases and J by 6 bases, with 11 bases between the two germline ends. The germline CDR1 and CDR2 sequences are SGHTA and FQGNSA. In DNA, the CDR3 is TGTGCCAGCAGCGTAGGGGTCCTCGAGCAGTACTTC. It yields the protein CASSVGVLEQYF.

This clonotype was counted ten times or more. The V call is TRBV7-2, the J call TRBJ2-3, with 7 bases matching TRBD1. V gave up 5 bases and J gave up 5 bases; unmatched junction bases: 4. The CDR3 is 13 residues long. The germline CDR1 and CDR2 sequences are SGHTA and FQGNSA. The CDR3 region has the DNA TGTGCCAGCAGCACAGGGGCGGTAGATACGCAGTATTTT. It is translated as CASSTGAVDTQYF.

This clonotype was counted at least ten times. Possible read error: a much larger clone is one base away. This rearrangement joins TRBV7-2 to TRBJ1-3; a possible D gene is TRBD1 (6 bases). The CDR3 totals 15 residues. Trimming took 7 bases from V and 0 from J, leaving 13 bases between them. CDR1 and CDR2 from the germline V gene are SGHTA and FQGNSA. The CDR3 spells CASNLDRHSGNTIYF. The DNA of the CDR3 is TGTGCCAGCAACCTTGACAGGCACTCTGGAAACACCATATATTTT.

This clonotype was seen repeatedly, ten times or more. This chain uses TRBV7-2 with TRBJ2-1; 7 nucleotides match TRBD2. The CDR3 is made up of 13 amino acids. The J segment lost 12 bases and the V segment lost 1 base, leaving 6 bases of the junction unmatched. Germline-derived CDR1 and CDR2 are SGHTA and FQGNSA. The CDR3: CASSLEGGRGQFF. CDR3 nucleotides: TGTGCCAGCAGCTTAGAGGGCGGGAGAGGGCAGTTCTTC. Looking up the rest from reference TRBV7-2 and TRBJ2-1 gives the full variable domain: GAGVSQSPSNKVTEKGKDVELRCDPISGHTALYWYRQSLGQGLEFLIYFQGNSAPDKSGLPSDRFSAERTGGSVSTLTIQRTQQEDSAVYLCASSLEGGRGQFFGPGTRLTVL.

This clonotype was seen ten or more times. The genes are TRBV7-2 and TRBJ2-1; no clear D gene. Trimming took 1 base from V and 8 from J, leaving 9 bases between them. Germline lookup yields CDR1 SGHTA and CDR2 FQGNSA. The CDR3 is made up of 13 amino acids. The CDR3 DNA is TGTGCCAGCAGCTTAGTATTGGGCGATGAGCAGTTCTTC. Amino acid sequence: CASSLVLGDEQFF.

The chain couples TRBV7-2 to TRBJ2-7; D ambiguous. The CDR3 is 15 amino acids. Germline-derived CDR1 and CDR2 are SGHTA and FQGNSA. V lost 2 bases and J lost 0, with 11 bases in between. The CDR3 loop is CASSLLGRSSYEQYF. CDR3 in DNA: TGTGCCAGCAGCTTACTTGGCCGGAGCTCCTACGAGCAGTACTTC. Supplemented by reference TRBV7-2 and TRBJ2-7, the full variable domain reads GAGVSQSPSNKVTEKGKDVELRCDPISGHTALYWYRQSLGQGLEFLIYFQGNSAPDKSGLPSDRFSAERTGGSVSTLTIQRTQQEDSAVYLCASSLLGRSSYEQYFGPGTRLTVT.

This clonotype came up many times. This chain links TRBV6-6 with TRBJ2-3, with 8 bases aligning to TRBD2. CDR1 is MNHNY, CDR2 SVGAGI, per germline (reference sequence). This CDR3 contains 16 residues. V shed 1 base and J 4 bases; nucleotides not matched to a gene: 7. The CDR3 loop is CASSYFSSGSSDTQYF. CDR3 sequence (DNA): TGTGCCAGCAGTTACTTCTCCAGCGGGAGTTCAGATACGCAGTATTTT.

At least ten counts were recorded for this clonotype. This chain joins TRBV7-2 and TRBJ2-1, with D possibly matching TRBD2 (6 bases). Looked up from germline, CDR1 is SGHTA and CDR2 is FQGNSA. The CDR3 has 19 amino acids. The V and J ends lost 6 bases and 0 bases respectively, with 24 bases between them. The CDR3 DNA sequence: TGTGCCAGCAGTTCCCCCCGGGACTCCCCTTCAACCTCCTACAATGAGCAGTTCTTC. Encoded protein: CASSSPRDSPSTSYNEQFF.

In its sample, this clonotype was seen many times. The chain employs TRBV12-3 or TRBV12-4 and TRBJ2-3; TRBD2 might be the D (6 bases). The CDR3 contains 20 residues. Trimming took 5 bases from V and 0 from J, leaving 27 bases between them. The CDR3 sequence: CASSGSYPFGGGSSTDTQYF. The CDR3 DNA reads TGTGCCAGCAGTGGATCATATCCATTCGGCGGAGGGTCTAGCACAGATACGCAGTATTTT.